Shown below are 5 T cell receptor beta chains from a single sample sequenced in a study of T cells in localized non-small cell lung cancer (dated by TCRdb to 2019 to 2021). Library generation was performed with the immunoSEQ multiplex PCR assay. In its TCRdb copy, this immuneACCESS table keeps in-frame sequences only and misses some clones. Where compared with another copy, unresolved V genes explain less than half of these, and the others have no known cause. The sample profile shows about 1,900 clones; 20% to 30% of them were found once. The top ten hold about 15% of the sample. The sample in question was normal lung tissue next to the tumor, obtained before any cancer treatment. These receptors all stem from an older female donor with stage III squamous cell lung carcinoma.

The CDR3: CASGDRERQPQHF. In DNA form, the CDR3 reads TGTGCCAGTGGGGACAGGGAGCGTCAGCCCCAGCATTTT. This sequence joins TRBV19 and TRBJ1-5; 9 bases line up with TRBD1. Germline V gene lookup returns CDR1 LNHDA and CDR2 SQIVND (reference sequence). The ends lost 8 bases at V and 6 bases at J; junction bases unmatched: 5. The CDR3 runs to 13 residues.

The chain couples TRBV11-3 to TRBJ2-6, with no clear D. Trimming took 4 bases from V and 0 from J, leaving 10 bases between them. The CDR3 has 16 amino acids. Per the germline V gene, CDR1 is SGHNT and CDR2 is YENEEA. The CDR3 protein is CASSWVAHSGANVLTF. The CDR3 DNA is TGTGCCAGCAGCTGGGTAGCCCACTCTGGGGCCAACGTCCTGACTTTC.

The chain links TRBV19 to TRBJ1-5, with 9 bases identical to TRBD1. The CDR3 contains 16 residues. V was clipped by 0 bases and J by 6 bases; unmatched bases: 6. CDR1 and CDR2 from the germline V gene are LNHDA and SQIVND (reference sequence). The CDR3 DNA sequence: TGTGCCAGTAGTATAGATGTTACAGGGGGCAGTCAGCCCCAGCATTTT. Protein product: CASSIDVTGGSQPQHF.

This sequence joins TRBV30 and TRBJ1-2; 8 positions match TRBD1. The CDR3 totals 17 residues. Germline assignment: CDR1 GTSNPN and CDR2 SVGIG (reference sequence). Trimming at V came to 3 bases and at J to 4 bases, leaving 16 bases not matched to a gene. Here the CDR3 DNA reads TGTGCCTGGAGAGAAACCATGGGACAGGTACATCTCTATGGCTACACCTTC. Its protein product is CAWRETMGQVHLYGYTF.

This clone was picked up a small number of times. The chain carries TRBV28 and TRBJ2-2; 10 bases fit TRBD2. The CDR3 loop spans 19 amino acids. Germline trimming cut 1 base from V and 2 bases from J; bases unmatched to any gene: 10. Germline loops: CDR1 MDHEN, CDR2 SYDVKM. The chain's CDR3 is CASSLFWRASGSNTGELFF. For the CDR3, the DNA is TGTGCCAGCAGTTTATTTTGGCGGGCTAGCGGGAGTAACACCGGGGAGCTGTTTTTT.